Sequencing of this T cell receptor (beta chain) was carried out in a study of regulatory T cells in long-lasting Graves disease. As for the study in general: The study enrolled newly diagnosed Graves' patients on antithyroid drugs under 3 months. Points from the study as a whole: There was favoring of TRBV28, TRBJ1-2 and TRBJ2-5 in persistent disease. It is possible that accuracy was reduced by the small size of the sample.

This clonotype was recorded at least ten times. Its antigen is not known. CDR3-region Arm-PCR and iRepertoire HTBI primers produced the TCR beta libraries. TCRdb re-called the multiplex PCR reads with MiXCR, one entry per CDR3 protein. The sample yields hundreds of thousands of distinct CDR3 sequences, roughly 15% seen once. Time point indicated: newly diagnosed GD, antithyroid drugs for less than 3 months. Following extraction of RNA from PBMCs, that RNA was used to make the TCR library. Germline V lookup: CDR1 MDHEN, CDR2 SYDVKM. Trimming shortened V by 8 bases and J by 0 bases, and 7 bases separated the two germline ends. The CDR3 length is 12 residues. These data also formed part of another study, on T cells in Graves' hyperthyroidism and ophthalmopathy. That study adds: Recently diagnosed hyperthyroidism of less than 2 months' duration affected patients aged 18 to 65.

The source material was peripheral blood mononuclear cells (PBMCs), sampled at new diagnosis, from a patient treated with antithyroid drugs. The TCR was taken from a woman aged 25 to 39 with Graves disease. The chain has TRBV28 and TRBJ1-2, with unresolved D. The CDR3 DNA follows: TGTGCCAGCTCCGTGACTAACTATGGCTACACCTTC. Protein sequence: CASSVTNYGYTF.